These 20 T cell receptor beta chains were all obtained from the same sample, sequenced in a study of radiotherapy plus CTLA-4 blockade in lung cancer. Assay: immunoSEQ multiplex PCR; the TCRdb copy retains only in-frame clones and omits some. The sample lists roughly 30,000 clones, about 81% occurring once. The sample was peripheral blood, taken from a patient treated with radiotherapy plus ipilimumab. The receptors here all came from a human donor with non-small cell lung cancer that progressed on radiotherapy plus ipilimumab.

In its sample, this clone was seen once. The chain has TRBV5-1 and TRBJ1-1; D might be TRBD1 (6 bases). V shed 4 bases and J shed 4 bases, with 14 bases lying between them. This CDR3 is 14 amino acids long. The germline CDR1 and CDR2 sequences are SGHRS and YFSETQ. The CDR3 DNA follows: TGCGCCAGCAGCCCCTCGGGGGGCAGCACTGAAGCTTTCTTT. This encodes CASSPSGGSTEAFF.

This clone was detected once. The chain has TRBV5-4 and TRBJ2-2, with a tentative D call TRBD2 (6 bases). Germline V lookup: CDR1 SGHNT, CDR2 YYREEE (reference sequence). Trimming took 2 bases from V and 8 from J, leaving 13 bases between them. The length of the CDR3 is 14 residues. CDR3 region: CASSFYQGGGELFF. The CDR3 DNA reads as TGTGCCAGCAGCTTTTATCAGGGAGGAGGGGAGCTGTTTTTT.

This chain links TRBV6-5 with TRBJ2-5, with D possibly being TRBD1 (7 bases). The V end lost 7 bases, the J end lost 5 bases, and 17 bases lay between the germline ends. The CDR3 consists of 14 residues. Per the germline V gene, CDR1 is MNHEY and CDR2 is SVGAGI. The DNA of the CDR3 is TGTGCCAGCACAGGGGGGCACCCGGGCGAGACCCAGTACTTC. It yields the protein CASTGGHPGETQYF.

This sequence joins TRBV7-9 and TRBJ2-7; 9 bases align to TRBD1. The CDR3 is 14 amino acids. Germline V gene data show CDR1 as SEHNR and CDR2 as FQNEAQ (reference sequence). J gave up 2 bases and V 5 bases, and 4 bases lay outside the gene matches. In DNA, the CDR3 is TGTGCCAGCAGCCGAGGGACAGGGCCCTACGAGCAGTACTTC. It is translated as CASSRGTGPYEQYF.

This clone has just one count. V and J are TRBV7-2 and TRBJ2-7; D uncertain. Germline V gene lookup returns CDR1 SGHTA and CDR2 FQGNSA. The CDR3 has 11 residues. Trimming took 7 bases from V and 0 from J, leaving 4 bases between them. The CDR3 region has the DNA TGTGCCAGCACTGTCTCCTACGAGCAGTACTTC. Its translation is CASTVSYEQYF.

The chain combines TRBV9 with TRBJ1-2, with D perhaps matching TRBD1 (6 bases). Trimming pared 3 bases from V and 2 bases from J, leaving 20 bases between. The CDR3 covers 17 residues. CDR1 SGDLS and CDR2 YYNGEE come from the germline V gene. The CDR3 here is CASSAPHGGGVNYGYTF. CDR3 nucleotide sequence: TGTGCCAGCAGCGCCCCGCATGGAGGGGGGGTCAACTATGGCTACACCTTC.

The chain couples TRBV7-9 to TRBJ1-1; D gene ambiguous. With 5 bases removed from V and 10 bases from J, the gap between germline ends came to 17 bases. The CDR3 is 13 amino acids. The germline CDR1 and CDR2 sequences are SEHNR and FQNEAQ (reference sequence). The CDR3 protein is CASSPSGGVGAFF. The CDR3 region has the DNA TGTGCCAGCAGCCCGTCGGGCGGGGTAGGAGCTTTCTTT.

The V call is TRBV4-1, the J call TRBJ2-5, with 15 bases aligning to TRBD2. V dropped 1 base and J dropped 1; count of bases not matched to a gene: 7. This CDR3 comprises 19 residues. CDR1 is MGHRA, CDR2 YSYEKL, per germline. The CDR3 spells CASSQGRGLAGGIQETQYF. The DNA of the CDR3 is TGCGCCAGCAGCCAAGGCCGGGGACTAGCGGGGGGAATCCAAGAGACCCAGTACTTC.

CDR3 nucleotides: TGTGCCAGCAGCCGGACAGGCTCCTACGAGCAGTACTTC. Protein product: CASSRTGSYEQYF. This rearrangement joins TRBV9 to TRBJ2-7, with 7 positions matching TRBD1. This CDR3 has 13 amino acids. Trimming at V came to 4 bases and at J to 0 bases, leaving 1 base not matched to a gene. Germline V gene sequence: CDR1 SGDLS, CDR2 YYNGEE.

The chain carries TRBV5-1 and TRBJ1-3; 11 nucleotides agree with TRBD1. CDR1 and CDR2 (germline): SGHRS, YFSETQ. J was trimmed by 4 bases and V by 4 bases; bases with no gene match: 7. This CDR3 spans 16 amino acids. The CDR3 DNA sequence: TGCGCCAGCAGCGGGACAGGGGGTACCTCGGGAAACACCATATATTTT. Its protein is CASSGTGGTSGNTIYF.

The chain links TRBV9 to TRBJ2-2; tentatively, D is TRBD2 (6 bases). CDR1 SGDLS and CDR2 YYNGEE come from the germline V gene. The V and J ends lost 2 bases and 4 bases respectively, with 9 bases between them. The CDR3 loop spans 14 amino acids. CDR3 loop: CASSVRGVTGELFF. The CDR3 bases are TGTGCCAGCAGCGTTCGCGGGGTCACCGGGGAGCTGTTTTTT.

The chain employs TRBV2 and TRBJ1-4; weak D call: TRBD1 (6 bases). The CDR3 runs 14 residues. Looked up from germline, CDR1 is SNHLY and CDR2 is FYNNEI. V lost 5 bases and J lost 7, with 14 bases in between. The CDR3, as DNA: TGTGCCAGCAGTTCAGGGGTATGGAGTGAAAAACTGTTTTTT. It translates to CASSSGVWSEKLFF.

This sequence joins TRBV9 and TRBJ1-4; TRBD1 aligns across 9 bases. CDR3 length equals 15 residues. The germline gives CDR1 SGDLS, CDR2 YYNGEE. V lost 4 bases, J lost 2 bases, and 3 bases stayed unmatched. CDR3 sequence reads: CASSPQGATNEKLFF. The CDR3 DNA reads TGTGCCAGCAGCCCACAGGGGGCCACTAATGAAAAACTGTTTTTT.

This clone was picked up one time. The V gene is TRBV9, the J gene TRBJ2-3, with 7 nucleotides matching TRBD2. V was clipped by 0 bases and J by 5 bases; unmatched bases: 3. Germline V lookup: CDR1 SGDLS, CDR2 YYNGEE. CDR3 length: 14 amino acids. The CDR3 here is CASSVVVAGDTQYF. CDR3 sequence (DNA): TGTGCCAGCAGCGTAGTTGTAGCGGGAGATACGCAGTATTTT.

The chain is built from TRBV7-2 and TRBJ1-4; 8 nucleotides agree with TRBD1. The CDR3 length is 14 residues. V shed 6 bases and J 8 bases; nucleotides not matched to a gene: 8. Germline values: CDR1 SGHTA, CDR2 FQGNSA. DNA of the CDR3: TGTGCCAGCAGAAGTTGGGACAGGCCCGAAAAACTGTTTTTT. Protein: CASRSWDRPEKLFF.

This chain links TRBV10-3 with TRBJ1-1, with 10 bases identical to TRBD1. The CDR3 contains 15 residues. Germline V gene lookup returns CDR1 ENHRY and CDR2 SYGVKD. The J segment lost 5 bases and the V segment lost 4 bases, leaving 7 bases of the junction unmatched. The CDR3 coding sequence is TGTGCCATCAGTGGACCGGGACAGGGGAAAACTGAAGCTTTCTTT. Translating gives CAISGPGQGKTEAFF.

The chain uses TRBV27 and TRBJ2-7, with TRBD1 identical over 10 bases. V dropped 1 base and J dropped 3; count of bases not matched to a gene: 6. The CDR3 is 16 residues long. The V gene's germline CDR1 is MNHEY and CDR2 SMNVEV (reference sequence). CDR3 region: CASSLYTGTGDYEQYF. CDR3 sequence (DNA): TGTGCCAGCAGTTTATATACCGGGACAGGGGACTACGAGCAGTACTTC.

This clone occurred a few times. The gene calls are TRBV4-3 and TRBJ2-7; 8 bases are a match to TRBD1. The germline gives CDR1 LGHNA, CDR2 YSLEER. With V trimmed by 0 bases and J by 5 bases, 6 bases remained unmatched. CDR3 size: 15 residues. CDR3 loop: CASSQDLTGVNEQYF. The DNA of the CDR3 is TGCGCCAGCAGCCAAGATCTGACAGGGGTCAACGAGCAGTACTTC.

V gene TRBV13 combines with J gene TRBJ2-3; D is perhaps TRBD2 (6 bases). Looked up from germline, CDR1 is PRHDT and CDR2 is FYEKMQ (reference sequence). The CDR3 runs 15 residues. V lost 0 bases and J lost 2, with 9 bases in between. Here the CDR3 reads CASSLGDYLTDTQYF. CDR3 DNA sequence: TGTGCCAGCAGCTTAGGGGACTACCTCACAGATACGCAGTATTTT.

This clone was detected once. The CDR3 spells CATSSRNFNNQPQHF. DNA of the CDR3: TGTGCCACCAGCTCGAGGAATTTTAACAATCAGCCCCAGCATTTT. The chain is built from TRBV15 and TRBJ1-5; D is undetermined. The V gene lost 5 bases and the J gene lost 3 bases, with 14 bases spanning the gap. CDR1 and CDR2 from the germline V gene are LNHNV and YYDKDF (reference sequence). The length of the CDR3 is 15 residues.